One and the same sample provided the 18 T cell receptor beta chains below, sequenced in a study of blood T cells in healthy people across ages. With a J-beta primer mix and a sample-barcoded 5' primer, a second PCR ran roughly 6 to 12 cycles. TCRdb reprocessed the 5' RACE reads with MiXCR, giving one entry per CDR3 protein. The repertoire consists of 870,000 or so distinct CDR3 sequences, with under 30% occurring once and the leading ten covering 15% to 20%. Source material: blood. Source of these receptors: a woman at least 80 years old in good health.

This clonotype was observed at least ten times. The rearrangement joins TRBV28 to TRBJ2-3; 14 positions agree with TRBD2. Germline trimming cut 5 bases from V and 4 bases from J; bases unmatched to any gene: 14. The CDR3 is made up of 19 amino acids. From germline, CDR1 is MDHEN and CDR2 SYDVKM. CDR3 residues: CASSPPTSGGVAYPDTQYF. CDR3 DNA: TGTGCCAGCAGTCCCCCGACTAGCGGGGGGGTTGCGTATCCAGATACGCAGTATTTT.

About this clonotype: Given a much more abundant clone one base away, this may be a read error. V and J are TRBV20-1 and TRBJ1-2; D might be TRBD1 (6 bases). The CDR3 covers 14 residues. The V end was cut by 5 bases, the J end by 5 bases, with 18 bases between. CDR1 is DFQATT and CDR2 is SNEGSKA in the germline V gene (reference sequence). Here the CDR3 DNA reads TGCAGTGCTGTGATACGGGGGGCTGAGTATGGCTACACCTTC. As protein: CSAVIRGAEYGYTF.

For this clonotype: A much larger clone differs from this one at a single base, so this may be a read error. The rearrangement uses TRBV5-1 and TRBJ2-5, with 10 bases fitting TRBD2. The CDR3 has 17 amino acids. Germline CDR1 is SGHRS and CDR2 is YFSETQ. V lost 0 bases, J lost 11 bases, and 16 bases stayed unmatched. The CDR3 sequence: CASSLAPSGGPRDEQYF. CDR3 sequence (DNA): TGCGCCAGCAGCTTGGCACCTAGCGGGGGACCCCGGGATGAGCAGTACTTC.

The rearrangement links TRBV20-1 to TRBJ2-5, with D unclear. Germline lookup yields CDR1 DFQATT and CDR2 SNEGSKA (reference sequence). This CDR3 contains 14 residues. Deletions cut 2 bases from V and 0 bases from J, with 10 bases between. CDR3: CSARTLANQETQYF. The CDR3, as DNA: TGCAGTGCTAGAACATTGGCTAACCAAGAGACCCAGTACTTC.

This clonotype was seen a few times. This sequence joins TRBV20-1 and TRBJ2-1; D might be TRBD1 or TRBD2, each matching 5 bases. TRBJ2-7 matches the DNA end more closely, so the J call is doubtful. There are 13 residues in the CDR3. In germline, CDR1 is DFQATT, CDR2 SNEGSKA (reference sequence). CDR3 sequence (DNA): TGCAGTGTAGGACGGGGCTCCTACAATGAGCAGTACTTC. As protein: CSVGRGSYNEQYF.

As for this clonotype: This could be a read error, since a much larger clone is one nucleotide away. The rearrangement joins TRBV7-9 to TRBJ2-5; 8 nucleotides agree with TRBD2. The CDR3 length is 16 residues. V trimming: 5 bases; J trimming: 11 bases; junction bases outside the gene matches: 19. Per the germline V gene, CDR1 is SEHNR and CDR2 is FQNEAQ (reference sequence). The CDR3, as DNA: TGTGCCAGCAGCCCCAGACTGAGCGGGGGCCACAATGAGCAGTACTTC. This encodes CASSPRLSGGHNEQYF.

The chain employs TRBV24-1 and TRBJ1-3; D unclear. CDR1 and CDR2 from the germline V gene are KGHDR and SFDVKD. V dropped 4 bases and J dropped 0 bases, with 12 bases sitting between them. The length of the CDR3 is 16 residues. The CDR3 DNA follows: TGTGCCACCAGTGAGGGCGGACTTGTCTCTGGAAACACCATATATTTT. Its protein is CATSEGGLVSGNTIYF.

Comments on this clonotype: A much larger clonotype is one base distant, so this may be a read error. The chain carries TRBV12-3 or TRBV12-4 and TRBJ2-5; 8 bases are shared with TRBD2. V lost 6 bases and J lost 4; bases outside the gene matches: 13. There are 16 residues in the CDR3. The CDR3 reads CASSPIRAGVGETQYF. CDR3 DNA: TGTGCCAGCAGCCCGATACGAGCGGGGGTGGGAGAGACCCAGTACTTC.

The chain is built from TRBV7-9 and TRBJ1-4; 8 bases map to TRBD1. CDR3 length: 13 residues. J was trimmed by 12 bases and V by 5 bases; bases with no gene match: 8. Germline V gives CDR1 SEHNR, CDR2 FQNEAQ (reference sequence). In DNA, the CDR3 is TGTGCCAGCAGCCGCATCGACAGGGGAGAACTGTTTTTT. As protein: CASSRIDRGELFF.

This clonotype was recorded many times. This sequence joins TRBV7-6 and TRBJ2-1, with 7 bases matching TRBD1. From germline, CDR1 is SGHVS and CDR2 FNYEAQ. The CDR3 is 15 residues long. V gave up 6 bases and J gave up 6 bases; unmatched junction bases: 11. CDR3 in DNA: TGTGCCAGCAGTTCTACAGGGGCGAGCTTCAATGAGCAGTTCTTC. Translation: CASSSTGASFNEQFF.

CDR3 DNA: TGCAGCGTCCGGGACAAGGGACCTTACACCTTC. Encoded protein: CSVRDKGPYTF. The chain uses TRBV29-1 and TRBJ1-2; D is possibly TRBD1 (6 bases). The germline CDR1 and CDR2 sequences are SQVTM and ANQGSEA. V lost 6 bases to trimming and J lost 11 bases, with 16 bases between them. The CDR3 covers 11 residues. The full variable domain, with the rest looked up from reference TRBV29-1 and TRBJ1-2, is SAVISQKPSRDICQRGTSLTIQCQVDSQVTMMFWYRQQPGQSLTLIATANQGSEATYESGFVIDKFPISRPNLTFSTLTVSNMSPEDSSIYLCSVRDKGPYTFGSGTRLTVV.

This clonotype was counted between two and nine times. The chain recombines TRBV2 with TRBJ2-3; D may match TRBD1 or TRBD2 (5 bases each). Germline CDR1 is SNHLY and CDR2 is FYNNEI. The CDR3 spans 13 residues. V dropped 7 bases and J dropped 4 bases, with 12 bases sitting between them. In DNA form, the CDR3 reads TGTGCCAGCAAGGGACGGCTGGCAGATACGCAGTATTTT. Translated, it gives CASKGRLADTQYF.

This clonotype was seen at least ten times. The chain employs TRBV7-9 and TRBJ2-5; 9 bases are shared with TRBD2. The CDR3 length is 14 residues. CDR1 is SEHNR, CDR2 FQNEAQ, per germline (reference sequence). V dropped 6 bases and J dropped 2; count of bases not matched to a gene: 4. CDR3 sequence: CASSSTSGQETQYF. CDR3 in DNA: TGTGCCAGCAGTTCTACTAGCGGGCAAGAGACCCAGTACTTC. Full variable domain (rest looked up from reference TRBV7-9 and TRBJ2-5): DTGVSQNPRHKITKRGQNVTFRCDPISEHNRLYWYRQTLGQGPEFLTYFQNEAQLEKSRLLSDRFSAERPKGSFSTLEIQRTEQGDSAMYLCASSSTSGQETQYFGPGTRLLVL.

The CDR3 loop reads CASSLMGAGGYNEQFF. CDR3 nucleotides: TGTGCCAGCAGCTTAATGGGGGCAGGGGGCTACAATGAGCAGTTCTTC. The chain uses TRBV7-3 and TRBJ2-1, with 7 bases fitting TRBD1. The germline V gene has CDR1 SGHTA and CDR2 FQGTGA. J was trimmed by 3 bases and V by 1 base; bases with no gene match: 6. This CDR3 comprises 16 residues.

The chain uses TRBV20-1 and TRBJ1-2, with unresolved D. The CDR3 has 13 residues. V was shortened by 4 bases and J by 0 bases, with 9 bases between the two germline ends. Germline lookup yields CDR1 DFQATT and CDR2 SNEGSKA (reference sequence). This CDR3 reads CSAKAGTNYGYTF. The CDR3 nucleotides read TGCAGTGCTAAGGCAGGCACTAACTATGGCTACACCTTC.

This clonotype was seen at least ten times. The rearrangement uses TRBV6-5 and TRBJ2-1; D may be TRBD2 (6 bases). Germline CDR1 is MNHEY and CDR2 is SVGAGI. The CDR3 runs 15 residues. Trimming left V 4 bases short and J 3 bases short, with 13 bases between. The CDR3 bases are TGTGCCAGCAGTTTAGCGGTTACGGACTACAATGAGCAGTTCTTC. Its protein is CASSLAVTDYNEQFF.

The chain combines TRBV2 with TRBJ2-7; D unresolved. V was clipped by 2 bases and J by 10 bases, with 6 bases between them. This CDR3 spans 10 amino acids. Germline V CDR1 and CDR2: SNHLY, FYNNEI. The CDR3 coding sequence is TGTGCCAGCAGTGAACTCACTCAGTACTTC. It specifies CASSELTQYF. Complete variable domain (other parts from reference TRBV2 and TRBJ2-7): EPEVTQTPSHQVTQMGQEVILRCVPISNHLYFYWYRQILGQKVEFLVSFYNNEISEKSEIFDDQFSVERPDGSNFTLKIRSTKLEDSAMYFCASSELTQYFGPGTRLTVT.

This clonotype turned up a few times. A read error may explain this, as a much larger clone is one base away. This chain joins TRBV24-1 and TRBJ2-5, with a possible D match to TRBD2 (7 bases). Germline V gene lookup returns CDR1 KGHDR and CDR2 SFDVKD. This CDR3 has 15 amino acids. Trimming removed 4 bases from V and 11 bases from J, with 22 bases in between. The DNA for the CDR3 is TGTGCCACCAGTGACCGGGGGGCGCGGTACAATGAGCAGTACTTC. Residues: CATSDRGARYNEQYF.